What follows are 30 T cell receptor beta chains derived from one specimen sequenced in a study of OX40 agonist ivuxolimab in advanced cancers. Sequencing used immunoSEQ multiplex PCR; TCRdb keeps in-frame clones, though not all of them. The table includes 60,000 to 85,000 clones, 87% detected once. The specimen comprised CD4+ or CD8+ T cells sorted from blood, sampled in a trial of the OX40 agonist ivuxolimab. Receptor source: an adult with an advanced solid tumor such as melanoma, head and neck, liver or kidney cancer.

This rearrangement joins TRBV27 to TRBJ1-1; the D gene is possibly TRBD1 (6 bases). Germline V gene sequence: CDR1 MNHEY, CDR2 SMNVEV (reference sequence). Deletions cut 3 bases from V and 2 bases from J, with 19 bases between. CDR3 size: 17 residues. The CDR3 nucleotides read TGTGCCAGCAGTTTTGTTCAGCAGGGGTCTTATAACACTGAAGCTTTCTTT. It is translated as CASSFVQQGSYNTEAFF.

The rearrangement links TRBV27 to TRBJ2-3, with TRBD2 matching over 8 bases. CDR1 MNHEY and CDR2 SMNVEV come from the germline V gene (reference sequence). The J segment lost 6 bases and the V segment lost 5 bases, leaving 7 bases of the junction unmatched. The CDR3 is made up of 14 amino acids. This chain's CDR3 is CASSGGLASDTQYF. The CDR3 DNA reads TGTGCCAGCAGTGGCGGACTAGCATCTGATACGCAGTATTTT.

The chain recombines TRBV7-2 with TRBJ2-1, with D tentatively TRBD1 or TRBD2 (5 bases each). Trimming removed 7 bases from V and 8 bases from J, with 18 bases in between. The CDR3 is made up of 14 amino acids. The germline CDR1 and CDR2 sequences are SGHTA and FQGNSA. CDR3 region: CASNPSVGTHEQFF. Written as DNA, the CDR3 is TGTGCCAGCAACCCGAGTGTGGGGACCCATGAGCAGTTCTTC.

This clone appeared a single time. The chain employs TRBV19 and TRBJ2-2; no clear D gene. Looked up from germline, CDR1 is LNHDA and CDR2 is SQIVND (reference sequence). The CDR3 consists of 12 residues. V was cut by 7 bases and J by 4 bases, with 7 bases left in between. The DNA of the CDR3 is TGTGCCAGTAAGAGGCGCACCGGGGAGCTGTTTTTT. It codes for CASKRRTGELFF. The complete variable domain, with remaining parts taken from reference TRBV19 and TRBJ2-2, reads DGGITQSPKYLFRKEGQNVTLSCEQNLNHDAMYWYRQDPGQGLRLIYYSQIVNDFQKGDIAEGYSVSREKKESFPLTVTSAQKNPTAFYLCASKRRTGELFFGEGSRLTVL.

This clone was counted only a few times. The chain recombines TRBV2 with TRBJ1-5; 7 nucleotides agree with TRBD1. Germline V gives CDR1 SNHLY, CDR2 FYNNEI. The CDR3 sequence is 14 residues long. V lost 3 bases, J lost 1 base, and 0 bases stayed unmatched. CDR3 protein: CASSEGQSNQPQHF. The CDR3 nucleotides read TGTGCCAGCAGTGAGGGACAGAGCAATCAGCCCCAGCATTTT.

The genes are TRBV28 and TRBJ2-2; 9 bases are a match to TRBD2. Unmatched junction bases numbered 1, after V lost 2 bases and J lost 6 bases. CDR3 length: 14 residues. CDR1 is MDHEN, CDR2 SYDVKM, per germline. CDR3 DNA: TGTGCCAGCAGTTTACTAGCGGGGTCCGGGGAGCTGTTTTTT. Translated: CASSLLAGSGELFF.

The V gene is TRBV2, the J gene TRBJ1-5; no clear D gene. The CDR3 contains 15 residues. V lost 6 bases and J lost 3, with 15 bases in between. Looked up from germline, CDR1 is SNHLY and CDR2 is FYNNEI. The CDR3 nucleotides read TGTGCCAGCAGAGGCCCGGGTAGCTTCAATCAGCCCCAGCATTTT. Translated, it gives CASRGPGSFNQPQHF. Full variable domain (remainder filled in from reference TRBV2 and TRBJ1-5): EPEVTQTPSHQVTQMGQEVILRCVPISNHLYFYWYRQILGQKVEFLVSFYNNEISEKSEIFDDQFSVERPDGSNFTLKIRSTKLEDSAMYFCASRGPGSFNQPQHFGDGTRLSIL.

This sequence joins TRBV19 and TRBJ1-4; 7 bases line up with TRBD1. Germline-derived CDR1 and CDR2 are LNHDA and SQIVND (reference sequence). V lost 4 bases, J lost 8 bases, and 10 bases stayed unmatched. The CDR3 extends over 15 amino acids. CDR3 bases: TGTGCCAGTAGTAAGGGGACAGCCGGGCCCGAAAAACTGTTTTTT. This codes for CASSKGTAGPEKLFF.

CDR3 residues: CASSLDRANYGYTF. CDR3 bases: TGTGCCAGCAGTTTAGACAGAGCTAACTATGGCTACACCTTC. The chain recombines TRBV28 with TRBJ1-2; a possible D gene is TRBD1 (5 bases). With 2 bases removed from V and 0 bases from J, the gap between germline ends came to 7 bases. CDR3 length: 14 amino acids. Germline V CDR1 and CDR2: MDHEN, SYDVKM.

The chain links TRBV28 to TRBJ2-7; D perhaps matches TRBD1 (6 bases). This CDR3 comprises 16 residues. Germline CDR1 reads MDHEN; CDR2 reads SYDVKM. Trimming removed 10 bases at V and 3 bases at J, with 25 bases between. CDR3 sequence (DNA): TGTGCCACCATTTCAGGGGCTTTCTCAGAAGGCTACGAGCAGTACTTC. It specifies CATISGAFSEGYEQYF. Full variable domain (outside the CDR3, taken from reference TRBV28 and TRBJ2-7): DVKVTQSSRYLVKRTGEKVFLECVQDMDHENMFWYRQDPGLGLRLIYFSYDVKMKEKGDIPEGYSVSREKKERFSLILESASTNQTSMYLCATISGAFSEGYEQYFGPGTRLTVT.

V and J are TRBV6-6 and TRBJ2-3; D might be TRBD2 (5 bases). In germline, CDR1 is MNHNY, CDR2 SVGAGI (reference sequence). The length of the CDR3 is 14 residues. The germline V and J ends were trimmed by 7 bases and 2 bases, with 13 bases remaining between them. The CDR3 reads CASTGRGATDTQYF. The CDR3 nucleotides are TGTGCCAGCACCGGCCGGGGAGCCACAGATACGCAGTATTTT.

In DNA form, the CDR3 reads TGTGCCAGCAGCTTAAAACCGGGACTAGCGTTTGCCCAAGAGACCCAGTACTTC. Translating gives CASSLKPGLAFAQETQYF. The rearrangement links TRBV11-2 to TRBJ2-5; 10 nucleotides match TRBD2. Germline lookup yields CDR1 SGHAT and CDR2 FQNNGV. The CDR3 runs to 18 residues. V shed 2 bases, J shed 1 base, and the junction held 10 bases outside the gene matches. Variable domain in full (rest from reference TRBV11-2 and TRBJ2-5): EAGVAQSPRYKIIEKRQSVAFWCNPISGHATLYWYQQILGQGPKLLIQFQNNGVVDDSQLPKDRFSAERLKGVDSTLKIQPAKLEDSAVYLCASSLKPGLAFAQETQYFGPGTRLLVL.

This chain uses TRBV19 with TRBJ1-1; no clear D. Germline V lookup: CDR1 LNHDA, CDR2 SQIVND (reference sequence). Between the trimmed V and J ends, which lost 6 bases and 6 bases, there was a span of 17 bases. The CDR3 is 14 residues long. In nucleotides, the CDR3 is TGTGCCAGTAGCGTCGGATCGTCCGTCCCTGAAGCTTTCTTT. This translates into CASSVGSSVPEAFF.

V is TRBV28 and J is TRBJ2-5; 15 bases align to TRBD2. V trimming: 5 bases; J trimming: 4 bases; junction bases outside the gene matches: 14. Germline values: CDR1 MDHEN, CDR2 SYDVKM. The CDR3 has 19 residues. The DNA of the CDR3 is TGTGCCAGCAGTCCTCCCCCCGGACTAGCGGGAGGGTTAATAGAGACCCAGTACTTC. It specifies CASSPPPGLAGGLIETQYF.

V usage is TRBV11-3 and J usage is TRBJ2-7; the match to TRBD2 covers 7 bases. Germline V gene sequence: CDR1 SGHNT, CDR2 YENEEA. This CDR3 is built from 15 residues. The junction had 4 bases not matched to a gene; V was cut back by 1 base and J by 1 base. The CDR3, as DNA: TGTGCCAGCAGCTTAGCGGCTAGCGGATCCTACGAGCAGTACTTC. Protein: CASSLAASGSYEQYF.

The chain combines TRBV5-4 with TRBJ1-1; D may be TRBD1 (6 bases). Trimming removed 1 base from V and 4 bases from J, with 11 bases in between. Germline loops: CDR1 SGHNT, CDR2 YYREEE (reference sequence). This CDR3 comprises 14 residues. The CDR3 bases are TGTGCCAGCAGCTTGCCGACAGGAAGCACTGAAGCTTTCTTT. It yields the protein CASSLPTGSTEAFF.

The rearrangement uses TRBV28 and TRBJ2-1; D call uncertain. V was pared by 8 bases and J by 5 bases, with 16 bases between. This CDR3 is built from 14 residues. In germline, CDR1 is MDHEN, CDR2 SYDVKM. The CDR3 nucleotides read TGTGCCAGCTGCCGGGCCCTTCATAACAATGAGCAGTTCTTC. Translation gives CASCRALHNNEQFF.

CDR3 protein: CSAIQGYEQYF. The CDR3 DNA reads TGCAGTGCAATTCAGGGGTACGAGCAGTACTTC. V is TRBV20-1 and J is TRBJ2-7; D is possibly TRBD1 (6 bases). The ends were cut back, 6 bases at V and 4 bases at J, with 10 bases in the middle. This CDR3 spans 11 amino acids. Germline CDR1 is DFQATT and CDR2 is SNEGSKA (reference sequence).

The CDR3 here is CAWSVFGSNYGYTF. CDR3 nucleotides: TGTGCCTGGAGTGTGTTCGGATCTAACTATGGCTACACCTTC. The chain couples TRBV30 to TRBJ1-2; the D is unclear. Germline lookup yields CDR1 GTSNPN and CDR2 SVGIG (reference sequence). This CDR3 region has 14 residues. The V gene lost 0 bases and the J gene lost 0 bases, with 8 bases spanning the gap.

This rearrangement joins TRBV6-1 to TRBJ2-1; the D is unclear. Germline-derived CDR1 and CDR2 are MNHNS and SASEGT. The CDR3 covers 13 residues. Trimming cost V 6 bases and J 4 bases, with 10 bases left between them. The CDR3 spells CASRLGPYNEQFF. CDR3 nucleotides: TGTGCCAGCAGGTTGGGCCCTTACAATGAGCAGTTCTTC.

This rearrangement joins TRBV23-1 to TRBJ2-7; no clear D. TRBV23-1 is reported as an ORF; its role is uncertain. The CDR3 extends over 12 amino acids. V was trimmed by 0 bases and J by 2 bases, leaving 2 bases between them. The CDR3, as DNA: TGCGCCAGCAGTCAATCAGCCTACGAGCAGTACTTC. Translated, it gives CASSQSAYEQYF.

The chain has TRBV5-1 and TRBJ2-5; possibly TRBD1 or TRBD2 for D (6 bases each). Trimming stripped 6 bases from V and 1 base from J, with 16 bases between. This CDR3 comprises 15 residues. Germline V gene sequence: CDR1 SGHRS, CDR2 YFSETQ. In DNA form, the CDR3 reads TGCGCCAGCACCGTCAATGGAGGGGGCCAAGAGACCCAGTACTTC. This codes for CASTVNGGGQETQYF.

V usage is TRBV6-5 and J usage is TRBJ2-5; no clear D. The CDR3 totals 13 residues. Germline loops: CDR1 MNHEY, CDR2 SVGAGI. The V end lost 2 bases, the J end lost 1 base, and 5 bases lay between the germline ends. The CDR3 DNA sequence: TGTGCCAGCAGTTACGCTAGCCAAGAGACCCAGTACTTC. Translated, it gives CASSYASQETQYF.

The chain is built from TRBV6-5 and TRBJ2-5, with D tentatively TRBD1 (5 bases). From germline, CDR1 is MNHEY and CDR2 SVGAGI. V was pared by 0 bases and J by 5 bases, with 10 bases between. This CDR3 contains 14 residues. DNA of the CDR3: TGTGCCAGCAGTTACTCGCTGGCAGGGGAGACCCAGTACTTC. Amino acids: CASSYSLAGETQYF.

V and J are TRBV6-5 and TRBJ1-2, with D unresolved. This CDR3 has 14 amino acids. With 1 base removed from V and 2 bases from J, the gap between germline ends came to 8 bases. Germline loops: CDR1 MNHEY, CDR2 SVGAGI. In nucleotides, the CDR3 is TGTGCCAGCAGTTACTTGGGCAGAAACTATGGCTACACCTTC. Translated, it gives CASSYLGRNYGYTF.

The V and J genes are TRBV30 and TRBJ2-7; 7 bases align to TRBD1. The CDR3 has 14 amino acids. Unmatched junction bases numbered 5, after V lost 2 bases and J lost 1 base. CDR1 and CDR2 (germline): GTSNPN, SVGIG (reference sequence). The CDR3, as DNA: TGTGCCTGGAGTATGAGACAGGGTTCCTACGAGCAGTACTTC. Translating gives CAWSMRQGSYEQYF. Full variable domain (missing parts from reference TRBV30 and TRBJ2-7): SQTIHQWPATLVQPVGSPLSLECTVEGTSNPNLYWYRQAAGRGLQLLFYSVGIGQISSEVPQNLSASRPQDRQFILSSKKLLLSDSGFYLCAWSMRQGSYEQYFGPGTRLTVT.

V usage is TRBV5-6 and J usage is TRBJ1-2; 8 bases agree with TRBD1. In germline, CDR1 is SGHDT, CDR2 YYEEEE. J was trimmed by 4 bases and V by 0 bases; bases with no gene match: 17. CDR3 size: 19 residues. The DNA for the CDR3 is TGTGCCAGCAGCTTGGCTCAAGACAGGGGCCCATCCTCGGTCTATGGCTACACCTTC. Its translation is CASSLAQDRGPSSVYGYTF.

The V and J genes are TRBV12-2 and TRBJ1-3; the table's D call TRBD1 went unverified against the DNA. TRBV12-2 is shown as a pseudogene. The CDR3 totals 18 residues. The CDR3 sequence: CASRSGTGGSISGNTIYF. The CDR3 DNA reads as TGTGCAAGTCGCTCCGGGACAGGGGGCTCTATCTCTGGAAACACCATATATTTT.

V usage is TRBV5-8 and J usage is TRBJ2-7; possible D gene TRBD2, 5 bases. V lost 4 bases to trimming and J lost 5 bases, with 19 bases between them. The CDR3 is 15 residues long. Looked up from germline, CDR1 is SGHTS and CDR2 is YDEGEE. The CDR3: CASSPLDRSGDEQYF. The CDR3 DNA sequence: TGTGCCAGCAGCCCCCTCGACCGGAGCGGCGACGAGCAGTACTTC.

The chain is built from TRBV14 and TRBJ2-7, with TRBD2 matching 8 bases. The germline V gene has CDR1 SGHDN and CDR2 FVKESK. The length of the CDR3 is 15 residues. Trimming cost V 5 bases and J 0 bases; bases outside gene matches: 6. CDR3 in amino acids: CASSGGSGVSYEQYF. In DNA, the CDR3 is TGTGCCAGCAGCGGAGGTAGCGGGGTCTCCTACGAGCAGTACTTC.